The 12 T cell receptor beta chains presented below share a single source sample, sequenced in a study of beta chain features in type 1 diabetes. The whole isolated RNA underwent reverse transcription, so sequencing captured expressed TCRB transcripts. TCRdb's copy holds only in-frame clones and misses some; the assay was immunoSEQ multiplex PCR. Among around 450,000 clones listed, over 10% were seen once. Sequenced input: naive CD4+ T cells from blood. These receptor sequences come from a woman aged 18-29 years in good health.

This clone was seen only a few times. The chain joins TRBV28 to TRBJ2-7; 7 nucleotides align to TRBD2. Losses at the gene ends were 5 bases for V and 3 bases for J; bases not matched to a gene: 7. The CDR3 loop spans 14 amino acids. The germline CDR1 and CDR2 sequences are MDHEN and SYDVKM. The CDR3 protein is CASSNPGGSYEQYF. The CDR3 DNA reads TGTGCCAGCAGTAATCCGGGGGGAAGCTACGAGCAGTACTTC. The variable domain in full, completed from reference TRBV28 and TRBJ2-7, reads DVKVTQSSRYLVKRTGEKVFLECVQDMDHENMFWYRQDPGLGLRLIYFSYDVKMKEKGDIPEGYSVSREKKERFSLILESASTNQTSMYLCASSNPGGSYEQYFGPGTRLTVT.

In its sample, this clone was seen a few times. V and J are TRBV29-1 and TRBJ1-1, with 7 nucleotides matching TRBD1. Germline CDR1 and CDR2: SQVTM and ANQGSEA. The CDR3 loop spans 11 amino acids. Trimming removed 5 bases from V and 4 bases from J; junction bases left unmatched: 1. The CDR3 region is CSVRGLTEAFF. As DNA, the CDR3 is TGCAGCGTTAGGGGGCTCACTGAAGCTTTCTTT.

This sequence joins TRBV29-1 and TRBJ1-1, with TRBD1 identical over 10 bases. The CDR3 has 13 amino acids. With V trimmed by 8 bases and J by 5 bases, 8 bases remained unmatched. Germline CDR1 SQVTM, CDR2 ANQGSEA. The CDR3 region is CSYRDRGITEAFF. The CDR3 bases are TGCAGCTACCGGGACAGGGGTATAACTGAAGCTTTCTTT. Drawing the rest from reference TRBV29-1 and TRBJ1-1, the complete variable domain is SAVISQKPSRDICQRGTSLTIQCQVDSQVTMMFWYRQQPGQSLTLIATANQGSEATYESGFVIDKFPISRPNLTFSTLTVSNMSPEDSSIYLCSYRDRGITEAFFGQGTRLTVV.

Concerning this clone: Other DNA sequences in this sample translate to the same CDR3. The V call is TRBV30, the J call TRBJ1-3, with D tentatively TRBD1 (6 bases). Trimming took off 0 bases at V and 4 bases at J, with 7 bases between the two ends. The CDR3 totals 13 residues. Germline CDR1 is GTSNPN and CDR2 is SVGIG (reference sequence). This CDR3 is CAWSVQGGNTIYF. CDR3 bases: TGTGCCTGGAGTGTACAGGGAGGAAACACCATATATTTT.

The rearrangement joins TRBV9 to TRBJ1-6; D remains ambiguous. V lost 0 bases to trimming and J lost 10 bases, with 11 bases between them. CDR1 SGDLS and CDR2 YYNGEE come from the germline V gene. This CDR3 spans 14 amino acids. The CDR3 spells CASSVGSGQSPLHF. CDR3 DNA sequence: TGTGCCAGCAGCGTAGGTTCAGGTCAATCACCCCTCCACTTT. The entire variable domain, with the rest obtained from reference TRBV9 and TRBJ1-6, is as follows: DSGVTQTPKHLITATGQRVTLRCSPRSGDLSVYWYQQSLDQGLQFLIQYYNGEERAKGNILERFSAQQFPDLHSELNLSSLELGDSALYFCASSVGSGQSPLHFGNGTRLTVT.

V and J are TRBV18 and TRBJ1-4, with 8 bases matching TRBD1. The J segment lost 5 bases and the V segment lost 4 bases, leaving 6 bases of the junction unmatched. Germline assignment: CDR1 KGHSH and CDR2 LQKENI. The CDR3 runs to 15 residues. CDR3 nucleotide sequence: TGTGCCAGCTCACGCCTGACAGGGGCAAATGAAAAACTGTTTTTT. This encodes CASSRLTGANEKLFF. Supplemented by reference TRBV18 and TRBJ1-4, the full variable domain reads NAGVMQNPRHLVRRRGQEARLRCSPMKGHSHVYWYRQLPEEGLKFMVYLQKENIIDESGMPKERFSAEFPKEGPSILRIQQVVRGDSAAYFCASSRLTGANEKLFFGSGTQLSVL.

The chain employs TRBV7-3 and TRBJ2-6; perhaps TRBD2 as D (6 bases). The CDR3 has 17 residues. Per germline, CDR1 SGHTA and CDR2 FQGTGA. Trimming removed 0 bases from V and 1 base from J, with 10 bases in between. The CDR3 protein is CASSLTGTASGANVLTF. The CDR3 DNA sequence: TGTGCCAGCAGCTTAACGGGGACTGCTTCTGGGGCCAACGTCCTGACTTTC.

The rearrangement links TRBV6-6 to TRBJ2-1; D tentatively fits TRBD1 or TRBD2 (6 bases each). The germline V gene has CDR1 MNHNY and CDR2 SVGAGI (reference sequence). CDR3 length: 15 amino acids. Trimming left V 5 bases short and J 1 base short, with 12 bases between. This chain's CDR3 is CASSARGRSYNEQFF. CDR3 nucleotides: TGTGCCAGCAGTGCCCGGGGGCGGTCCTACAATGAGCAGTTCTTC.

The sample holds a few counts of this clone. The chain combines TRBV5-1 with TRBJ2-4; 7 positions agree with TRBD2. With V trimmed by 2 bases and J by 2 bases, 7 bases remained unmatched. The CDR3 is 16 residues long. Germline-derived CDR1 and CDR2 are SGHRS and YFSETQ. The CDR3 sequence is CASSLGEGLSKNIQYF. CDR3 sequence (DNA): TGCGCCAGCAGCTTAGGGGAGGGCCTGTCCAAAAACATTCAGTACTTC. Full variable domain (missing parts from reference TRBV5-1 and TRBJ2-4): KAGVTQTPRYLIKTRGQQVTLSCSPISGHRSVSWYQQTPGQGLQFLFEYFSETQRNKGNFPGRFSGRQFSNSRSEMNVSTLELGDSALYLCASSLGEGLSKNIQYFGAGTRLSVL.

For the CDR3, the DNA is TGTGCCAGCAGCCCTGGACAGGGGGCCTCCTACGAGCAGTACTTC. It yields the protein CASSPGQGASYEQYF. This rearrangement joins TRBV7-2 to TRBJ2-7, with 11 bases lining up with TRBD1. CDR3 size: 15 residues. CDR1 and CDR2 from the germline V gene are SGHTA and FQGNSA. The ends lost 5 bases at V and 0 bases at J; junction bases unmatched: 3.

This clone occurred a few times. V usage is TRBV11-2 and J usage is TRBJ2-6; TRBD1 agrees at 7 bases. J gave up 5 bases and V 5 bases, and 6 bases lay outside the gene matches. CDR3 length: 15 residues. Germline assignment: CDR1 SGHAT and CDR2 FQNNGV. CDR3 in amino acids: CASSKDRAWANVLTF. DNA for the CDR3: TGTGCCAGCAGCAAAGACAGGGCCTGGGCCAACGTCCTGACTTTC.

The CDR3 is CASSLVRGLSSRELYGYTF. The DNA of the CDR3 is TGTGCCAGCAGCTTGGTACGGGGCCTGAGCTCGCGCGAACTCTATGGCTACACCTTC. The chain is built from TRBV5-6 and TRBJ1-2, with TRBD1 as a possible D gene (5 bases). CDR1 is SGHDT and CDR2 is YYEEEE in the germline V gene. This CDR3 comprises 19 residues. The V and J ends lost 0 bases and 4 bases respectively, with 25 bases between them.